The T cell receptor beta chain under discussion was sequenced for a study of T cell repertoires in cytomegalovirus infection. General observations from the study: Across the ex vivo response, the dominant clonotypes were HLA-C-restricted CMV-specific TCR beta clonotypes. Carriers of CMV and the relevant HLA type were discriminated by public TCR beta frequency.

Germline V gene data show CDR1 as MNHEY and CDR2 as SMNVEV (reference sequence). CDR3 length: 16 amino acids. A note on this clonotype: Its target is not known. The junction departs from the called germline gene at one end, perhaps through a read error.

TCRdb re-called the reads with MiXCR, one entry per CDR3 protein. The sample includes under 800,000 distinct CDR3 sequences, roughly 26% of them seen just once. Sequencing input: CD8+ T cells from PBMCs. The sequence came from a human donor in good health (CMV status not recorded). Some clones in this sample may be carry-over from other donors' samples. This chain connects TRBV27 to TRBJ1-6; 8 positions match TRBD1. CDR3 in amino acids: CASSDRPTGVNLPLHF. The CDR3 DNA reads TGTGCCAGCAGTGACAGACCGACAGGGGTTAATTTACCCCTCCACTTT.